This TCR beta chain was retrieved from a study of cytomegalovirus exposure and HLA in healthy donors. Findings of the study overall: V segments that were indistinguishable, TRBV6-2 and TRBV6-3 among them, were omitted from analysis. Presence/absence analyses took donor sequencing depth as roughly uniform. Earlier findings revealed that most TCR beta V segments proved productive either about 90% or about 30% of the time.

This CDR3 contains 14 residues. The germline CDR1 and CDR2 sequences are SGHRS and YFSETQ. V trimming: 5 bases; J trimming: 6 bases; junction bases outside the gene matches: 9. Of note for this clone: Its antigen is undetermined.

The PCR made use of 60 Vbeta and 13 Jbeta primers. Sequencing used immunoSEQ multiplex PCR; TCRdb keeps in-frame clones, though not all of them. In the table there are approximately 160,000 clones, 65% to 70% of which are singletons. Sequencing input: PBMCs. The chain couples TRBV5-1 to TRBJ1-2; 8 bases agree with TRBD1. This receptor was identified in a woman between 18 and 30 years old in good health and CMV-seropositive. CDR3 in amino acids: CASSSISGGNGYTF. In DNA, the CDR3 is TGCGCCAGCAGTTCCATCTCAGGGGGCAATGGCTACACCTTC.